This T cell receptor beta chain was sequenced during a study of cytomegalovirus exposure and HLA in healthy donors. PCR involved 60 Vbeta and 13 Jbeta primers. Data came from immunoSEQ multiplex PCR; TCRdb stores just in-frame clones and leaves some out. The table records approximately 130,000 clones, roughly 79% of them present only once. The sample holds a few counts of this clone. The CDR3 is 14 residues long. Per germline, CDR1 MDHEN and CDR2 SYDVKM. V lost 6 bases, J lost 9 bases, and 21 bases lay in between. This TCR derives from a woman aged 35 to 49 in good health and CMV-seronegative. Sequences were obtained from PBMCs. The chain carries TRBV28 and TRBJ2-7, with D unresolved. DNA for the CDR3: TGTGCCAGCAGCTCAGTCAGCGTGTCGTCAAGGCAGTACTTC. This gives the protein CASSSVSVSSRQYF. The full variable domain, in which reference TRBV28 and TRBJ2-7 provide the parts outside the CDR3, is DVKVTQSSRYLVKRTGEKVFLECVQDMDHENMFWYRQDPGLGLRLIYFSYDVKMKEKGDIPEGYSVSREKKERFSLILESASTNQTSMYLCASSSVSVSSRQYFGPGTRLTVT.